The T cell receptor (beta chain) described here comes from a study of blood T cell repertoires in COVID-19. Study overall: From T cells, B-cell-depleted T cells, or PBMCs came the material, which was cDNA or gDNA.

Individuals drawn from about 26 US areas were roughly 18 to 95 years old. Recovery among Cohort 3 donors was established by two negative PCRs, clearance, or symptom resolution. The V gene's germline CDR1 is MDHEN and CDR2 SYDVKM. V shed 0 bases and J 6 bases; nucleotides not matched to a gene: 6. The CDR3 consists of 17 residues. In the authors' methods: Reference gene primer amplification yielded estimated nucleated cell counts. TCRdb's table, derived via immunoSEQ multiplex PCR, lists solely in-frame clones and lacks some. V and J calls and clone size follow that table, whereas D and trimming were derived from the DNA. The sample consists of 150,000 to 250,000 clones, 82% of them appearing once.

The sequence came from a man aged 35-49 years who had recovered from COVID-19. Sequenced input: PBMCs or T cells enriched from blood (not recorded which). V usage is TRBV28 and J usage is TRBJ2-1; the match to TRBD1 covers 12 bases. The CDR3 DNA is TGTGCCAGCAGTTTATGGCGGGGGACAGGGGGCTTCAATGAGCAGTTCTTC. Translating gives CASSLWRGTGGFNEQFF.